The 29 T cell receptor beta chains given below trace back to one sample, sequenced in a study of graft-versus-host responses after intestinal transplantation. Libraries were prepared by immunoSEQ multiplex PCR; TCRdb keeps only in-frame clonotypes and omits some of them. Of 80,000 to 100,000 clones in the sample, more than 85% were seen once. Antigen specificity for these receptors is unknown. The material was unstimulated CD4+ T cells sorted from spleen or lymph node cells, obtained before intestinal transplant. These receptors originate from a human donor who received an intestinal transplant.

CDR3 region: CASSEWAGLYF. In nucleotides, the CDR3 is TGTGCCAGCAGTGAATGGGCGGGCCTGTACTTC. The J gene is TRBJ2-7, the V gene TRBV6-1; D is perhaps TRBD2 (5 bases). Per germline, CDR1 MNHNS and CDR2 SASEGT. Trimming took 2 bases from V and 12 from J, leaving 11 bases between them. This CDR3 comprises 11 residues.

V usage is TRBV5-1 and J usage is TRBJ2-5; 7 bases agree with TRBD1. This CDR3 has 14 residues. Germline CDR1 and CDR2: SGHRS and YFSETQ. After removal of 3 bases from V and 5 bases from J, the junction contained 7 bases not matched to a gene. CDR3 bases: TGCGCCAGCAGCTCCCTGACAGGGCTGGAGACCCAGTACTTC. Its translation is CASSSLTGLETQYF.

A single count supports this clone. The genes are TRBV29-1 and TRBJ2-7, with 8 bases matching TRBD1. Germline assignment: CDR1 SQVTM and CDR2 ANQGSEA. With 4 bases clipped from V and 3 bases from J, the junction kept 5 bases outside the gene matches. This CDR3 is 13 amino acids long. The CDR3 protein is CSVGGDRGYEQYF. The CDR3 nucleotides read TGCAGCGTTGGGGGAGACAGGGGCTACGAGCAGTACTTC.

The CDR3 here is CASSYTGAEAFF. Written as DNA, the CDR3 is TGTGCCAGCAGTTACACAGGGGCTGAAGCTTTCTTT. The J gene is TRBJ1-1, the V gene TRBV6-5, with 7 bases that match TRBD1. The trim removed 2 bases at V and 6 bases at J, leaving 0 bases unmatched. This CDR3 comprises 12 residues. Germline V CDR1 and CDR2: MNHEY, SVGAGI.

This clone occurred once. V and J are TRBV18 and TRBJ1-2; TRBD1 matches 12 bases. The CDR3 length is 16 residues. Germline V lookup: CDR1 KGHSH, CDR2 LQKENI. The trim removed 3 bases at V and 3 bases at J, leaving 5 bases unmatched. The CDR3 protein is CASSPGTGGRYYGYTF. As DNA, the CDR3 is TGTGCCAGCTCACCCGGGACAGGGGGCAGGTACTATGGCTACACCTTC.

The rearrangement links TRBV4-2 to TRBJ2-2, with 13 bases aligning to TRBD2. The junction had 5 bases not matched to a gene; V was cut back by 2 bases and J by 2 bases. Germline-derived CDR1 and CDR2 are LGHNA and YNFKEQ. CDR3 length: 18 residues. In DNA, the CDR3 is TGTGCCAGCAGCCAACGACTAGCGGGGGGCCCCAACACCGGGGAGCTGTTTTTT. It codes for CASSQRLAGGPNTGELFF.

This sequence joins TRBV30 and TRBJ2-1; 11 nucleotides agree with TRBD2. The CDR3 covers 14 residues. The ends lost 5 bases at V and 3 bases at J; junction bases unmatched: 3. Per the germline V gene, CDR1 is GTSNPN and CDR2 is SVGIG (reference sequence). CDR3 sequence: CAWGTSGLYNEQFF. The CDR3 region has the DNA TGTGCCTGGGGGACTAGCGGCCTCTACAATGAGCAGTTCTTC.

This clone was counted only a few times. CDR3 DNA: TGTGCCAGCAGCTCAGGACTAGCGGGAGGACCACGTCGTGAGCAGTTCTTC. Amino acids: CASSSGLAGGPRREQFF. V is TRBV7-9 and J is TRBJ2-1, with TRBD2 matching 14 bases. Germline CDR1 SEHNR, CDR2 FQNEAQ (reference sequence). The trim removed 4 bases at V and 9 bases at J, leaving 11 bases unmatched. The CDR3 contains 17 residues.

The chain recombines TRBV6-1 with TRBJ2-1; 10 bases line up with TRBD2. The germline gives CDR1 MNHNS, CDR2 SASEGT. The CDR3 length is 14 residues. J gave up 7 bases and V 0 bases, and 0 bases lay outside the gene matches. CDR3 protein: CASSEASGRNEQFF. CDR3 DNA: TGTGCCAGCAGTGAAGCTAGCGGGAGGAATGAGCAGTTCTTC.

The chain uses TRBV6-1 and TRBJ2-7; 8 bases are shared with TRBD1. Germline loops: CDR1 MNHNS, CDR2 SASEGT. The junction had 11 bases not matched to a gene; V was cut back by 8 bases and J by 5 bases. The CDR3 runs 14 residues. The chain's CDR3 is CASEYRGMQHEQYF. CDR3 bases: TGTGCCAGCGAATACAGGGGGATGCAACACGAGCAGTACTTC.

The rearrangement links TRBV6-5 to TRBJ2-7; 8 bases agree with TRBD2. V lost 2 bases to trimming and J lost 6 bases; unmatched junction nucleotides: 6. The CDR3 runs 14 residues. Germline CDR1 reads MNHEY; CDR2 reads SVGAGI. CDR3 in amino acids: CASSYVAGHSEQYF. CDR3 nucleotide sequence: TGTGCCAGCAGTTACGTAGCGGGACATAGCGAGCAGTACTTC.

The chain uses TRBV11-2 and TRBJ2-7; unclear D gene. V was clipped by 1 base and J by 6 bases, with 4 bases between them. CDR3 length: 11 amino acids. In germline, CDR1 is SGHAT, CDR2 FQNNGV. CDR3 sequence (DNA): TGTGCCAGCAGCTTAGCTCTCGAGCAGTACTTC. It specifies CASSLALEQYF.

This chain connects TRBV11-3 to TRBJ2-1, with 7 bases aligning to TRBD1. The CDR3 covers 16 residues. In germline, CDR1 is SGHNT, CDR2 YENEEA. J was trimmed by 6 bases and V by 5 bases; bases with no gene match: 13. The CDR3 DNA follows: TGTGCCAGCAGCGCGGCCGGGACAGAGATTTTCAATGAGCAGTTCTTC. Its translation: CASSAAGTEIFNEQFF.

The chain recombines TRBV21-1 with TRBJ1-1; TRBD1, the table's D call, was not compared with the DNA. TRBV21-1 is annotated as a pseudogene. CDR3 length equals 17 residues. The chain's CDR3 is CASTDPGQGEPNTEAFF. The CDR3 DNA reads TGTGCCAGCACCGATCCGGGACAGGGGGAACCGAACACTGAAGCTTTCTTT.

The J gene is TRBJ1-1, the V gene TRBV7-6; unclear D gene. V was pared by 5 bases and J by 0 bases, with 10 bases between. The CDR3 runs to 14 residues. The germline V gene has CDR1 SGHVS and CDR2 FNYEAQ. CDR3 bases: TGTGCCAGCAGCCCCAATGGAGTGAACACTGAAGCTTTCTTT. The encoded protein is CASSPNGVNTEAFF.

This clone was observed a single time. The chain uses TRBV4-3 and TRBJ1-5, with 7 bases identical to TRBD1. V lost 0 bases to trimming and J lost 5 bases; unmatched junction nucleotides: 4. The CDR3 is 15 amino acids. CDR1 is LGHNA, CDR2 YSLEER, per germline. The CDR3 loop reads CASSQDFQGDQPQHF. The CDR3 DNA reads as TGCGCCAGCAGCCAAGACTTCCAGGGGGATCAGCCCCAGCATTTT.

The J gene is TRBJ2-3, the V gene TRBV11-2, with D unresolved. The V gene lost 5 bases and the J gene lost 8 bases, with 11 bases spanning the gap. The CDR3 extends over 12 amino acids. The germline gives CDR1 SGHAT, CDR2 FQNNGV. The CDR3 DNA reads as TGTGCCAGCAGCCCCCCGGCAGGTACGCAGTATTTT. This sequence encodes CASSPPAGTQYF.

The gene calls are TRBV5-1 and TRBJ2-5, with D perhaps TRBD2 (6 bases). V was pared by 3 bases and J by 3 bases, with 12 bases between. CDR3 size: 14 residues. Germline loops: CDR1 SGHRS, CDR2 YFSETQ. The CDR3, as DNA: TGCGCCAGCAGCTGCGGAGGGGTGAAAGAGACCCAGTACTTC. It encodes CASSCGGVKETQYF. The variable domain in full, with the rest retrieved from reference TRBV5-1 and TRBJ2-5, is KAGVTQTPRYLIKTRGQQVTLSCSPISGHRSVSWYQQTPGQGLQFLFEYFSETQRNKGNFPGRFSGRQFSNSRSEMNVSTLELGDSALYLCASSCGGVKETQYFGPGTRLLVL.

The rearrangement uses TRBV7-8 and TRBJ1-1, with a tentative D call TRBD1 (5 bases). CDR1 and CDR2 from the germline V gene are SGHVS and FQNEAQ. CDR3 length: 16 amino acids. V dropped 5 bases and J dropped 0 bases, with 16 bases sitting between them. CDR3 sequence (DNA): TGTGCCAGCAGCCCCCTAGACAGAAGAATGAACACTGAAGCTTTCTTT. Translation: CASSPLDRRMNTEAFF.

The rearrangement uses TRBV5-1 and TRBJ2-2; D might be TRBD1 (6 bases). This CDR3 is built from 13 residues. The germline V gene encodes CDR1 SGHRS and CDR2 YFSETQ. With 4 bases removed from V and 4 bases from J, the gap between germline ends came to 8 bases. The CDR3 protein is CASSTRGTGELFF. The CDR3, as DNA: TGCGCCAGCAGCACCAGGGGCACCGGGGAGCTGTTTTTT.

The chain uses TRBV7-9 and TRBJ2-1; 9 nucleotides align to TRBD2. This CDR3 has 19 amino acids. The germline V gene has CDR1 SEHNR and CDR2 FQNEAQ (reference sequence). The V and J ends lost 5 bases and 7 bases, in that order; junction bases with no gene match: 21. CDR3 sequence reads: CASSPPMSSGASLWNEQFF. Written as DNA, the CDR3 is TGTGCCAGCAGCCCACCTATGTCTAGCGGGGCCTCCCTTTGGAATGAGCAGTTCTTC.

The chain joins TRBV4-1 to TRBJ2-1, with a tentative D call TRBD2 (5 bases). The germline V gene encodes CDR1 MGHRA and CDR2 YSYEKL. The CDR3 loop spans 13 amino acids. Trimming pared 0 bases from V and 9 bases from J, leaving 9 bases between. CDR3 loop: CASSQDYGVEQFF. The DNA of the CDR3 is TGCGCCAGCAGCCAAGACTACGGGGTTGAGCAGTTCTTC.

CDR3 DNA sequence: TGTGCCAGCAGTTACTCGCGGAGGGCACCCGAGACCCAGTACTTC. Translation gives CASSYSRRAPETQYF. V usage is TRBV6-5 and J usage is TRBJ2-5; possibly TRBD2 for D (6 bases). The CDR3 totals 15 residues. Trimming removed 0 bases from V and 5 bases from J, with 13 bases in between. CDR1 is MNHEY, CDR2 SVGAGI, per germline.

The V call is TRBV7-9, the J call TRBJ2-1, with a possible D match to TRBD2 (5 bases). CDR1 and CDR2 (germline): SEHNR, FQNEAQ (reference sequence). CDR3 length: 15 residues. The V gene lost 5 bases and the J gene lost 4 bases, with 15 bases spanning the gap. The CDR3 region has the DNA TGTGCCAGCAGCCCAAAAGGGAGCCAGTACAATGAGCAGTTCTTC. It yields the protein CASSPKGSQYNEQFF.

J is TRBJ1-1 and V is TRBV11-2; D gene ambiguous. The CDR3 extends over 16 amino acids. The V end lost 0 bases, the J end lost 3 bases, and 14 bases lay between the germline ends. Germline V gene sequence: CDR1 SGHAT, CDR2 FQNNGV. CDR3: CASSLELGVTDTEAFF. DNA of the CDR3: TGTGCCAGCAGCTTAGAGTTAGGCGTCACAGACACTGAAGCTTTCTTT.

This chain joins TRBV10-2 and TRBJ1-6; 7 bases fit TRBD1. Trimming cost V 7 bases and J 4 bases; bases outside gene matches: 10. The CDR3 runs 16 residues. Germline CDR1 and CDR2: WSHSY and SAAADI. The CDR3 DNA sequence: TGCGCCAGCAATAGACAGGGAGAACGGTATAATTCACCCCTCCACTTT. Protein: CASNRQGERYNSPLHF.

The V gene is TRBV15, the J gene TRBJ1-4; 9 bases are a match to TRBD1. The CDR3 is made up of 16 amino acids. J lost 7 bases, V lost 0 bases, and 6 bases had no gene match. The germline CDR1 and CDR2 sequences are LNHNV and YYDKDF (reference sequence). Here the CDR3 DNA reads TGTGCCACCAGCAGAGATCCCGGGACAGGGAGTGAAAAACTGTTTTTT. Translating it yields CATSRDPGTGSEKLFF.

This chain links TRBV14 with TRBJ1-2; TRBD1 is a possible D gene (6 bases). The CDR3 is made up of 15 amino acids. From germline, CDR1 is SGHDN and CDR2 FVKESK. V was trimmed by 4 bases and J by 5 bases, leaving 17 bases between them. CDR3 sequence: CASSPTGYGVYGYTF. The CDR3 coding sequence is TGTGCCAGCAGCCCGACAGGCTATGGGGTTTATGGCTACACCTTC. The full variable domain, in which reference TRBV14 and TRBJ1-2 provide the parts outside the CDR3, is EAGVTQFPSHSVIEKGQTVTLRCDPISGHDNLYWYRRVMGKEIKFLLHFVKESKQDESGMPNNRFLAERTGGTYSTLKVQPAELEDSGVYFCASSPTGYGVYGYTFGSGTRLTVV.

This clone turned up a few times. The chain's CDR3 is CASSLGQVFSGNTIYF. CDR3 in DNA: TGTGCCAGCAGCTTGGGACAGGTGTTCTCTGGAAACACCATATATTTT. The chain combines TRBV5-6 with TRBJ1-3, with a tentative D call TRBD1 (6 bases). The V end was cut by 0 bases, the J end by 0 bases, with 10 bases between. CDR1 and CDR2 from the germline V gene are SGHDT and YYEEEE. CDR3 length equals 16 residues.